What follows are 19 T cell receptor beta chains derived from one specimen sequenced in a study of Graves' ophthalmopathy and Graves' hyperthyroidism. RNA transcripts were the source from which TCR beta CDR3 regions were amplified. An initial RT-PCR round employing HTBI primers preceded a second-round multiplex PCR. TCRdb ran MiXCR on the multiplex PCR reads and lists one entry per CDR3 protein. Here the sample spans around 340,000 distinct CDR3 sequences, 15% to 20% being singletons. The sample consisted of peripheral blood. These receptors came from an adult man with Graves' ophthalmopathy.

Ten or more counts support this clonotype. V is TRBV24-1 and J is TRBJ1-1; D might be TRBD1 (5 bases). Germline assignment: CDR1 KGHDR and CDR2 SFDVKD. V was clipped by 9 bases and J by 1 base, with 11 bases between them. CDR3 length: 13 residues. Written as DNA, the CDR3 is TGTGCCACCCAGGGACGGGAGAACACTGAAGCTTTCTTT. Its protein is CATQGRENTEAFF.

This clonotype showed up many times. V gene TRBV11-2 combines with J gene TRBJ2-7; 7 nucleotides align to TRBD2. Germline CDR1 reads SGHAT; CDR2 reads FQNNGV. The J segment lost 0 bases and the V segment lost 0 bases, leaving 5 bases of the junction unmatched. The CDR3 totals 16 residues. CDR3 bases: TGTGCCAGCAGCTTAGAGCGGGGGTCCGCCTCCTACGAGCAGTACTTC. Translating gives CASSLERGSASYEQYF.

This clonotype was seen at least ten times. The rearrangement joins TRBV24-1 to TRBJ1-1; D not resolved. This CDR3 comprises 15 residues. V lost 4 bases to trimming and J lost 1 base, with 12 bases between them. Germline-derived CDR1 and CDR2 are KGHDR and SFDVKD. CDR3 sequence (DNA): TGTGCCACCAGTGACTCGAGAGGGCGGAACACTGAAGCTTTCTTT. This sequence encodes CATSDSRGRNTEAFF.

This clonotype was picked up many times. V is TRBV20-1 and J is TRBJ2-2, with D unresolved. The CDR3 spans 15 residues. V was trimmed by 5 bases and J by 4 bases, leaving 17 bases between them. Germline values: CDR1 DFQATT, CDR2 SNEGSKA (reference sequence). The CDR3 nucleotides are TGCAGTGCTCACAACCGGGCCAAGGGCACCGGGGAGCTGTTTTTT. Translating it yields CSAHNRAKGTGELFF.

This clonotype was counted at least ten times. The J gene is TRBJ1-2, the V gene TRBV7-9, with D possibly TRBD1 on 6 matching bases. CDR3 length: 14 residues. Trimming stripped 2 bases from V and 8 bases from J, with 15 bases between. Looked up from germline, CDR1 is SEHNR and CDR2 is FQNEAQ (reference sequence). CDR3 in DNA: TGTGCCAGCAGCTTAACAGGGATCGTTCAAGGCTACACCTTC. Its protein product is CASSLTGIVQGYTF.

This clonotype has a count of ten or more. The chain has TRBV6-5 and TRBJ2-5; D possibly matches TRBD1 or TRBD2 (5 bases each). Germline V gene sequence: CDR1 MNHEY, CDR2 SVGAGI. The CDR3 is made up of 13 amino acids. Deletions cut 6 bases from V and 2 bases from J, with 10 bases between. The CDR3 region is CASRGTAQETQYF. DNA for the CDR3: TGTGCCAGCAGGGGGACCGCTCAAGAGACCCAGTACTTC.

As regards this clonotype: This may be a read error, as it is one base from a much larger clone. The rearrangement uses TRBV6-2 or TRBV6-3 and TRBJ2-7; D is unclear. V lost 2 bases to trimming and J lost 2 bases, with 7 bases between them. This CDR3 has 13 amino acids. In germline, CDR1 is MNHEY, CDR2 SVGEGT. CDR3 DNA: TGTGCCAGCAGTTACGTTCATGCCTACGAGCAGTACTTC. It specifies CASSYVHAYEQYF.

This clonotype occurred many times. The CDR3: CASSFNGVNTEAFF. The CDR3 coding sequence is TGTGCCAGCAGCTTTAACGGGGTGAACACTGAAGCTTTCTTT. The chain employs TRBV11-2 and TRBJ1-1; D remains unclear. Trimming removed 3 bases at V and 0 bases at J, with 8 bases between. Germline V gene lookup returns CDR1 SGHAT and CDR2 FQNNGV. The CDR3 is 14 residues long. The variable domain in full, completed from reference TRBV11-2 and TRBJ1-1, reads EAGVAQSPRYKIIEKRQSVAFWCNPISGHATLYWYQQILGQGPKLLIQFQNNGVVDDSQLPKDRFSAERLKGVDSTLKIQPAKLEDSAVYLCASSFNGVNTEAFFGQGTRLTVV.

On this clonotype: A much larger clonotype is one base distant, so this may be a read error. CDR3 in DNA: TGTGTCAGCAGCCCGGACAGGGGGAACACCGGGGAGCTGTTTTTT. This codes for CVSSPDRGNTGELFF. This chain uses TRBV11-1 with TRBJ2-2, with 9 bases that match TRBD1. There are 15 residues in the CDR3. The germline CDR1 and CDR2 sequences are SGHAT and FQDESV (reference sequence). The full variable domain, with the rest looked up from reference TRBV11-1 and TRBJ2-2, is EAEVAQSPRYKITEKSQAVAFWCDPISGHATLYWYRQILGQGPELLVQFQDESVVDDSQLPKDRFSAERLKGVDSTLKIQPAELGDSAMYLCVSSPDRGNTGELFFGEGSRLTVL.

This clonotype was seen many times. The chain employs TRBV18 and TRBJ1-6; no clear D gene. CDR1 is KGHSH, CDR2 LQKENI, per germline. The V end lost 3 bases, the J end lost 0 bases, and 6 bases lay between the germline ends. CDR3 length: 15 residues. CDR3 sequence (DNA): TGTGCCAGCTCACCGGGCAGCTCCTATAATTCACCCCTCCACTTT. Protein: CASSPGSSYNSPLHF.

This clonotype was detected many times. The V and J genes are TRBV7-9 and TRBJ2-4; TRBD1 might be the D (6 bases). CDR3 length: 16 residues. V was shortened by 7 bases and J by 5 bases, with 21 bases between the two germline ends. CDR1 and CDR2 from the germline V gene are SEHNR and FQNEAQ (reference sequence). This CDR3 reads CASNPLSGHPENIQYF. DNA for the CDR3: TGTGCCAGCAACCCATTATCGGGACACCCTGAAAACATTCAGTACTTC.

The chain joins TRBV12-3 or TRBV12-4 to TRBJ2-7, with 11 bases that match TRBD1. V trimming: 2 bases; J trimming: 9 bases; junction bases outside the gene matches: 3. CDR3 length equals 13 residues. This chain's CDR3 is CASSLPGQGAQYF. The CDR3 DNA follows: TGTGCCAGCAGTTTACCTGGACAGGGGGCGCAGTACTTC.

In its sample, this clonotype was seen many times. The V and J genes are TRBV20-1 and TRBJ1-2, with 9 bases aligning to TRBD1. The CDR3 sequence is 15 residues long. CDR1 and CDR2 from the germline V gene are DFQATT and SNEGSKA (reference sequence). V lost 1 base, J lost 3 bases, and 6 bases stayed unmatched. The CDR3 sequence is CSARVQDRGYYGYTF. The DNA for the CDR3 is TGCAGTGCTAGAGTACAGGACAGGGGCTACTATGGCTACACCTTC.

This clonotype occurred many times. The rearrangement joins TRBV12-3 or TRBV12-4 to TRBJ1-2, with D unresolved. The V gene lost 6 bases and the J gene lost 2 bases, with 13 bases spanning the gap. The CDR3 is 14 residues long. This chain's CDR3 is CASSLGSGNYGYTF. The CDR3 nucleotides read TGTGCCAGCAGCCTAGGGAGCGGGAACTATGGCTACACCTTC.

This clonotype was observed at least ten times. J is TRBJ2-7 and V is TRBV7-2, with a tentative D call TRBD1 (6 bases). The CDR3 has 14 amino acids. The germline V and J ends were trimmed by 1 base and 6 bases, with 13 bases remaining between them. Germline V lookup: CDR1 SGHTA, CDR2 FQGNSA. CDR3 region: CASSLETGLSEQYF. The CDR3 DNA follows: TGTGCCAGCAGCTTAGAGACAGGTTTGAGCGAGCAGTACTTC.

This clonotype was observed at least ten times. The genes are TRBV28 and TRBJ1-2, with D uncertain. The V end lost 6 bases, the J end lost 1 base, and 30 bases lay between the germline ends. CDR3 length equals 20 residues. Germline values: CDR1 MDHEN, CDR2 SYDVKM. The CDR3 here is CASSPSRVVVDSYYNYGYTF. For the CDR3, the DNA is TGTGCCAGCAGCCCTTCACGCGTTGTGGTGGATTCCTATTATAACTATGGCTACACCTTC.

There are many counts of this clonotype. V and J are TRBV30 and TRBJ2-7, with D perhaps matching TRBD1 or TRBD2 (6 bases each). The CDR3 is made up of 14 amino acids. Deletions cut 0 bases from V and 0 bases from J, with 9 bases between. Germline assignment: CDR1 GTSNPN and CDR2 SVGIG (reference sequence). Here the CDR3 reads CAWSVWGASYEQYF. DNA of the CDR3: TGTGCCTGGAGTGTATGGGGGGCCTCCTACGAGCAGTACTTC.

This clonotype has a count of ten or more. The chain links TRBV2 to TRBJ1-5; no reliable D call. V shed 3 bases and J shed 1 base, with 7 bases lying between them. Germline loops: CDR1 SNHLY, CDR2 FYNNEI. The CDR3 contains 14 residues. The CDR3 DNA is TGTGCCAGCAGTGAGGGGTCCAGCAATCAGCCCCAGCATTTT. This encodes CASSEGSSNQPQHF.

This chain links TRBV12-3 or TRBV12-4 with TRBJ2-7; possibly TRBD2 for D (5 bases). Trimming cost V 9 bases and J 3 bases, with 15 bases left between them. The CDR3 sequence is 13 residues long. CDR3 bases: TGTGCCAGTGCGCGGGTGTCGAACTACGAGCAGTACTTC. Amino acid sequence: CASARVSNYEQYF.